This T cell receptor beta chain was identified during a study of OX40 agonist ivuxolimab in advanced cancers. Background on the study: Three individuals attained partial responses, comprising one hepatocellular carcinoma case and two cutaneous melanoma cases.

There are 15 residues in the CDR3. CDR1 and CDR2 from the germline V gene are SGDLS and YYNGEE. With 0 bases removed from V and 8 bases from J, the gap between germline ends came to 15 bases. Sequencing used immunoSEQ multiplex PCR; TCRdb keeps in-frame clones, though not all of them. The sample has about 79,000 clones, around 85% seen once; the top ten hold about 4%. The sequence was obtained from an adult with an advanced solid tumor such as melanoma, head and neck, liver or kidney cancer. The input for sequencing was CD4+ or CD8+ T cells sorted from blood, taken in a trial of the OX40 agonist ivuxolimab. V is TRBV9 and J is TRBJ2-4; perhaps TRBD2 as D (6 bases). The CDR3 coding sequence is TGTGCCAGCAGCGTAGGGTCTGGGTGGGGGGACATTCAGTACTTC. This translates into CASSVGSGWGDIQYF.